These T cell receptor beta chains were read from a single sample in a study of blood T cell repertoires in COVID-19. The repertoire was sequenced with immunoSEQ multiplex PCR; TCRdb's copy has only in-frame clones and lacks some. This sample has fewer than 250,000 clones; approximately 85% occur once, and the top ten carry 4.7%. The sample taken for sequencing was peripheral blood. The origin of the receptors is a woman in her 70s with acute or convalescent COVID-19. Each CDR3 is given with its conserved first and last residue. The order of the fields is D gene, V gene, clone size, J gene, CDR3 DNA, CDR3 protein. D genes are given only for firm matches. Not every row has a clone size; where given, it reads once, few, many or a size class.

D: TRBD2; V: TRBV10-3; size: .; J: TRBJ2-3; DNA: TGTGCCATCAGGGGGACTAGCGGGGGCGTGGGAACTAGCACAGATACGCAGTATTTT; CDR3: CAIRGTSGGVGTSTDTQYF
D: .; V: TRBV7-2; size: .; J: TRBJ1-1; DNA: TGTGCCAGCAGCGGAAACAGGGCGTTGGGAAACACTGAAGCTTTCTTT; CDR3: CASSGNRALGNTEAFF
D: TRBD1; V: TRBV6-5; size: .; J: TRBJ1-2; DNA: TGTGCCAGCAGCTACACTCCCTCCGGACAGGGTGGCGGCTACACCTTC; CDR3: CASSYTPSGQGGGYTF
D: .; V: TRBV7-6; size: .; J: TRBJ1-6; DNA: TGTGCCAGCAGCTTATCTTCCAGGGGCTCCTATAATTCACCCCTCCACTTT; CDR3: CASSLSSRGSYNSPLHF
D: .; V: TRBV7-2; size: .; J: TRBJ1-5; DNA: TGTGCCAGCAGCTTGTGGGGAGGAGGATATAGCAATCAGCCCCAGCATTTT; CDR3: CASSLWGGGYSNQPQHF
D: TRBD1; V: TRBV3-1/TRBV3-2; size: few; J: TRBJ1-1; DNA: TGTGCCAGCAGCCCCTGGGGACAGGGGGCCAACACTGAAGCTTTCTTT; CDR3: CASSPWGQGANTEAFF
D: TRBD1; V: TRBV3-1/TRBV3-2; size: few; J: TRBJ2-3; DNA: TGTGCCAGCAGCCACCCCGGGACAGACACAGATACGCAGTATTTT; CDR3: CASSHPGTDTDTQYF
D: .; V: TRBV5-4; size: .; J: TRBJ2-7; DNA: TGTGCCAGCAGCTTGGTGGCAGACTACGAGCAGTACTTC; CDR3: CASSLVADYEQYF
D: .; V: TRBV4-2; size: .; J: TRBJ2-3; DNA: TGTGCCAGCAGCCAAGGCGAGTACACAGATACGCAGTATTTT; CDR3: CASSQGEYTDTQYF
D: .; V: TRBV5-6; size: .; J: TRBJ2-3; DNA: TGTGCCAGCAGCTTGGGACCAAGACAGGTGGTAAATACGCAGTATTTT; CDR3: CASSLGPRQVVNTQYF
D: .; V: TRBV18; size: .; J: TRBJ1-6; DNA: TGTGCCAGCTCACCGGTTAAGGGGTCAAATTCACCCCTCCACTTT; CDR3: CASSPVKGSNSPLHF
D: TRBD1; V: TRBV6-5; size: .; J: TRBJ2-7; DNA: TGTGCCAGCAGCGATACAGGGGGACCCTACGAGCAGTACTTC; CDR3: CASSDTGGPYEQYF
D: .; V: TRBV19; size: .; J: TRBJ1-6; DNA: TGTGCCAGTACTCTCGAGCCCGGGAGCTCCTATAATTCACCCCTCCACTTT; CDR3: CASTLEPGSSYNSPLHF
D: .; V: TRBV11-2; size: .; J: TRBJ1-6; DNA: TGTGCCAGCAGCTTTTGGGGCTCCGTTCTTCCGAATTCACCCCTCCACTTT; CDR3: CASSFWGSVLPNSPLHF
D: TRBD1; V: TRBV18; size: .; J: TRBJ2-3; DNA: TGTGCCAGCTCACCAAGGGGACAGACATCCACAGATACGCAGTATTTT; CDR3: CASSPRGQTSTDTQYF
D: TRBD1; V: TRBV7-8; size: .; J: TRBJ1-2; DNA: TGTGCCAGCAGCCTACAGGGGGCGCTGAACTATGGCTACACCTTC; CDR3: CASSLQGALNYGYTF
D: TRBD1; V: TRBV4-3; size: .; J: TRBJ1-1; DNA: TGCGCCAGCAGCCAAGCCAGGGACAGGAACACTGAAGCTTTCTTT; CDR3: CASSQARDRNTEAFF
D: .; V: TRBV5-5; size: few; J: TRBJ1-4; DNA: TGTGCCAGCAGCTTCAGGGGCGCAACTAATGAAAAACTGTTTTTT; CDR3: CASSFRGATNEKLFF
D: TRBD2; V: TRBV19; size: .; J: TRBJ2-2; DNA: TGTGCCAGTAGTAGGGGACTAGCCCTTAGTATCACCGGGGAGCTGTTTTTT; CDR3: CASSRGLALSITGELFF
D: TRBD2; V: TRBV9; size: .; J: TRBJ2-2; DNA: TGTGCCAGCAGCGTAGGAGGCGGGGGGGCCCGTCCCGGGGAGCTGTTTTTT; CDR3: CASSVGGGGARPGELFF
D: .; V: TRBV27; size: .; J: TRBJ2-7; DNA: TGTGCCAGCAGCCCCGACAGGCCCCACCGTCACGAGCAGTACTTC; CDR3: CASSPDRPHRHEQYF
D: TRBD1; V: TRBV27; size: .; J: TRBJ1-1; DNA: TGTGCCAGCAGTTTAGGACAGGGGGTGAACACTGAAGCTTTCTTT; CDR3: CASSLGQGVNTEAFF
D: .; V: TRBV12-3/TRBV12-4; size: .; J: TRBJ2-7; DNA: TGTGCCAGCAGGTACTCCGGGACCTACGAGCAGTACTTC; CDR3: CASRYSGTYEQYF
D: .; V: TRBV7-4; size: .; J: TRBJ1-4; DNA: TGTGCCAGCAGCTTAGCGACAGTGAATGAAAAACTGTTTTTT; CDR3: CASSLATVNEKLFF
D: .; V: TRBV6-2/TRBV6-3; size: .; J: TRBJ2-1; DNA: TGTGCCAGCAGTTACGGGGAAAGAGGGTACAATGAGCAGTTCTTC; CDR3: CASSYGERGYNEQFF
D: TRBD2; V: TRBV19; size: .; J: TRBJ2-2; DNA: TGTGCCAGTAGTAGCTCGGGGGGGCGGAACACCGGGGAGCTGTTTTTT; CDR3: CASSSSGGRNTGELFF
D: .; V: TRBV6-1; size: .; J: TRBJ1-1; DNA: TGTGCCAGCAGTGAATTCGAGGGCATGAACACTGAAGCTTTCTTT; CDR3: CASSEFEGMNTEAFF
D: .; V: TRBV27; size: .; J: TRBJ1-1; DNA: TGTGCCAGCAGGTCTACAGGGCTCGCTGAAGCTTTCTTT; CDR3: CASRSTGLAEAFF
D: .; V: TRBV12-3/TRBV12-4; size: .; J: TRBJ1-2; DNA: TGTGCCAGCAGTTCCTCCGGGTCAGGCTACACCTTC; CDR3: CASSSSGSGYTF
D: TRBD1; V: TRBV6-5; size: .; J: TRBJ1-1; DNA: TGTGCCAGCAGTTCCTGGTTCGGACAGGGGACTGAAGCTTTCTTT; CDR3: CASSSWFGQGTEAFF
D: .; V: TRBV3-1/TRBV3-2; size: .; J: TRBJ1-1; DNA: TGTGCCAGCAGCCCCCACAGGGCGTACGGCACTGAAGCTTTCTTT; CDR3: CASSPHRAYGTEAFF
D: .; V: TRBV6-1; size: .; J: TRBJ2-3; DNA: TGTGCCAGCAGTGAAGCGTCTAGCTCATACACAGATACGCAGTATTTT; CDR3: CASSEASSSYTDTQYF
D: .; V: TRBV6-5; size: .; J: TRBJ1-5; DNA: TGTGCCAGCAGCCAGGGAGGGAGGCAGCCCCAGCATTTT; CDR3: CASSQGGRQPQHF
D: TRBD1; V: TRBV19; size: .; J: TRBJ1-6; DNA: TGTGCCAGTAGTATACCACCCGGGACAGTTGGCTCACCCCTCCACTTT; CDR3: CASSIPPGTVGSPLHF
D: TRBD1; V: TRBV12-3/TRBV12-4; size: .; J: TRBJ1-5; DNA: TGTGCCAGCACCTCGACAGGGAATCAGCCCCAGCATTTT; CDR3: CASTSTGNQPQHF
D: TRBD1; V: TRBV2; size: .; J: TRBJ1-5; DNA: TGTGCCAGCAGTCCGGACAGGATCAATCAGCCCCAGCATTTT; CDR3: CASSPDRINQPQHF
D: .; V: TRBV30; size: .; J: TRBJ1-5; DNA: TGTGCCTGGAATGGGAGGGGGAATCAGCCCCAGCATTTT; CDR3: CAWNGRGNQPQHF
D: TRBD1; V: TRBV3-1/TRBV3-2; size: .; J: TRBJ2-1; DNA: TGTGCCAGCAGCCAAGATCAATTAGGGACAGGGGATGATGAGCAGTTCTTC; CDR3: CASSQDQLGTGDDEQFF
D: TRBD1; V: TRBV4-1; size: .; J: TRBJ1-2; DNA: TGCGCCAGCAGTACCCAAGGACAGGGTAAAGGCTACACCTTC; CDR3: CASSTQGQGKGYTF
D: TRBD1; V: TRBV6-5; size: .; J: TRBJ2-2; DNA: TGTGCCAGAGGGGGACAGGGGAGGACCGGGGAGCTGTTTTTT; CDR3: CARGGQGRTGELFF
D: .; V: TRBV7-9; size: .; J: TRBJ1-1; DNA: TGTGCCAGCAGCTTATACGGGACAGAAGCTTTCTTT; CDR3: CASSLYGTEAFF
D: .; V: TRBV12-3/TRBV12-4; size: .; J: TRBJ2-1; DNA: TGTGCCAGCAGTTTATGGGCCAATGAGCAGTTCTTC; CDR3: CASSLWANEQFF
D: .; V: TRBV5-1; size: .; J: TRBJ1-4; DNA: TGCGCCAGCAGCACCGGACGGGCAACTAGTGAAAAACTGTTTTTT; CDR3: CASSTGRATSEKLFF
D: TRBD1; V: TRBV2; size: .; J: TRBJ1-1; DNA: TGTGCCAGCAGTGCTTTGGGACAGGGGGCGGTCACTGAAGCTTTCTTT; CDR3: CASSALGQGAVTEAFF
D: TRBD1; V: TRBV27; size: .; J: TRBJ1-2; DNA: TGTGCCAGCAGTCCAAGGGGACAGGGGGTTCTCTATGGCTACACCTTC; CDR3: CASSPRGQGVLYGYTF
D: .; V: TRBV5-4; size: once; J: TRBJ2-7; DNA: TGTGCCAGCAGCTTTAGACAGGTTGGCGAGCAGTACTTC; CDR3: CASSFRQVGEQYF
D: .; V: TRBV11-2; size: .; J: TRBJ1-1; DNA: TGTGCCAGCAGCTTAGATATTCTAGGGGGCACTGAAGCTTTCTTT; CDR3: CASSLDILGGTEAFF
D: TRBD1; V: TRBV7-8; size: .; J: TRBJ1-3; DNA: TGTGCCAGCAGCTTAGCGATTACAGGGGTAGGAAACACCATATATTTT; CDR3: CASSLAITGVGNTIYF
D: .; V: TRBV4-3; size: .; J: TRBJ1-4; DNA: TGCGCCAGCAGCAGGGGGAAGGGTGAAAAACTGTTTTTT; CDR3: CASSRGKGEKLFF
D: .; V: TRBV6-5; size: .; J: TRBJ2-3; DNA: TGTGCCAGCAGGGAGCTCCTCGCAGATACGCAGTATTTT; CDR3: CASRELLADTQYF